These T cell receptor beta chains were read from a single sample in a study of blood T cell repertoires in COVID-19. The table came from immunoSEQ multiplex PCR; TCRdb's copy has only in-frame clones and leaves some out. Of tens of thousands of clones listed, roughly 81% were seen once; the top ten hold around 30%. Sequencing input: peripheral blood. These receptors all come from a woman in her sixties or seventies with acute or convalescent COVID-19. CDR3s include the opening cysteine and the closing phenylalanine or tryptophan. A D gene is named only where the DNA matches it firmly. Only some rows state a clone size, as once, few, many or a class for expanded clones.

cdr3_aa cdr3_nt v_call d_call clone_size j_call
CASSASVYSGANVLTF TGTGCCAGCAGCGCTAGCGTGTATTCTGGGGCCAACGTCCTGACTTTC TRBV2 NA NA TRBJ2-6
CASSEYQGNYGYTF TGTGCCAGCAGTGAATACCAGGGGAACTATGGCTACACCTTC TRBV6-1 NA few TRBJ1-2
CASSYTGTNNQPQHF TGTGCCAGCAGTTACACTGGGACAAACAATCAGCCCCAGCATTTT TRBV6-2/TRBV6-3 NA NA TRBJ1-5
CASSLAGDRPQHF TGTGCCAGCAGCTTAGCGGGGGACAGGCCCCAGCATTTT TRBV7-9 TRBD1 NA TRBJ1-5
CASSPKTGRYNEQFF TGTGCCAGCAGTCCTAAGACAGGGCGTTACAATGAGCAGTTCTTC TRBV11-3 TRBD1 NA TRBJ2-1
CASSSDRGREKLFF TGTGCCAGCAGCTCAGACAGGGGGCGTGAAAAACTGTTTTTT TRBV7-9 TRBD1 NA TRBJ1-4
CASSWTTGEDTEAFF TGTGCCAGCAGTTGGACCACAGGGGAGGACACTGAAGCTTTCTTT TRBV6-5 TRBD1 NA TRBJ1-1
CASSYSGTGRAHEQFF TGTGCCAGCAGTTACTCGGGTACAGGGAGGGCCCATGAGCAGTTCTTC TRBV6-5 NA NA TRBJ2-1
CASSFHSGSNQPQHF TGTGCCAGCAGTTTTCACTCAGGGAGCAATCAGCCCCAGCATTTT TRBV28 NA NA TRBJ1-5
CASRGTGDSPLHF TGTGCCAGCAGAGGGACGGGAGATTCACCCCTCCACTTT TRBV9 NA NA TRBJ1-6
CASSEGTGANYGYTF TGTGCCAGCAGTGAAGGGACAGGGGCTAACTATGGCTACACCTTC TRBV6-1 TRBD1 NA TRBJ1-2
CASRLSSGANVLTF TGTGCCAGCAGGCTTAGCTCTGGGGCCAACGTCCTGACTTTC TRBV28 NA NA TRBJ2-6
CAISENRDYGYTF TGTGCCATCAGTGAGAACCGGGACTATGGCTACACCTTC TRBV10-3 NA once TRBJ1-2
CASSSGSSTDTQYF TGTGCCAGCAGCAGCGGATCTAGCACAGATACGCAGTATTTT TRBV7-9 NA once TRBJ2-3
CATSDSPAGNNEQFF TGTGCCACCAGTGATTCCCCGGCAGGCAACAATGAGCAGTTCTTC TRBV24-1 NA few TRBJ2-1
CASSEALRTGGHEQYF TGTGCCAGCAGTGAAGCGCTTCGGACAGGGGGGCACGAGCAGTACTTC TRBV2 TRBD1 NA TRBJ2-7
CASSLGVLGLAPDTQYF TGTGCCAGCAGCTTAGGGGTATTGGGACTAGCACCAGATACGCAGTATTTT TRBV7-9 TRBD2 NA TRBJ2-3
CASRAGTAYGYTF TGTGCCAGCAGAGCCGGGACAGCTTATGGCTACACCTTC TRBV6-4 TRBD1 NA TRBJ1-2
CATSAGGVAKNIQYF TGTGCCACCAGTGCGGGGGGAGTAGCCAAAAACATTCAGTACTTC TRBV24-1 TRBD2 once TRBJ2-4
CASSQTVNTEAFF TGTGCCAGCAGTCAGACAGTGAACACTGAAGCTTTCTTT TRBV28 NA once TRBJ1-1
CASSLGPNTGELFF TGCGCCAGCAGCTTGGGTCCAAACACCGGGGAGCTGTTTTTT TRBV5-1 NA NA TRBJ2-2
CATRRAGGPGEQFF TGTGCCACCAGAAGAGCGGGAGGGCCCGGTGAGCAGTTCTTC TRBV24-1 TRBD2 NA TRBJ2-1
CASSSQGDTEAFF TGTGCCAGCTCTTCCCAGGGTGACACTGAAGCTTTCTTT TRBV18 NA NA TRBJ1-1
CASSLAWGLDSPLHF TGCGCCAGCAGCTTGGCCTGGGGGCTAGATTCACCCCTCCACTTT TRBV5-1 NA NA TRBJ1-6
CASSELGGHTEAFF TGTGCCAGCAGTGAACTGGGGGGGCACACTGAAGCTTTCTTT TRBV2 NA NA TRBJ1-1
CASSPGTGANEKLFF TGCGCCAGCAGCCCCGGGACAGGGGCGAATGAAAAACTGTTTTTT TRBV4-3 TRBD1 NA TRBJ1-4
CAIGVTRVSSYEQYF TGTGCCATCGGGGTAACTAGGGTGAGCTCCTACGAGCAGTACTTC TRBV10-3 NA once TRBJ2-7
CASSLTTGGLLDTGELFF TGTGCCAGCAGCCTGACCACAGGGGGCTTGTTGGACACCGGGGAGCTGTTTTTT TRBV3-1/TRBV3-2 TRBD1 NA TRBJ2-2
CASSGHSQGVFSPLHF TGTGCCAGCAGTGGCCACTCCCAGGGGGTATTTTCACCCCTCCACTTT TRBV6-1 TRBD1 NA TRBJ1-6
CASRGTSVYNEQFF TGCGCCAGCAGGGGGACTAGCGTCTACAATGAGCAGTTCTTC TRBV10-2 TRBD2 NA TRBJ2-1
CASSLLAGGNNEQYF TGCGCCAGCAGCTTACTAGCGGGAGGGAACAACGAGCAGTACTTC TRBV5-1 TRBD2 NA TRBJ2-7
CASSQDVIDIQYF TGTGCCAGCAGCCAAGATGTAATTGACATTCAGTACTTC TRBV4-2 NA NA TRBJ2-4
CASSRGPGQGHSPLHF TGTGCCAGCAGCCGAGGGCCGGGACAGGGTCATTCACCCCTCCACTTT TRBV7-8 TRBD1 NA TRBJ1-6
CASSRDRGQYGYTF TGTGCCAGCTCCCGGGACAGGGGGCAATATGGCTACACCTTC TRBV18 TRBD1 NA TRBJ1-2
CASSQTRTGELFF TGTGCCAGCAGCCAGACACGGACCGGGGAGCTGTTTTTT TRBV4-2 NA NA TRBJ2-2
CASSLTPPDRYYGYTF TGTGCCAGCAGCTTAACACCACCGGACAGATACTATGGCTACACCTTC TRBV7-2 NA NA TRBJ1-2
CASSLGRTNVLTF TGTGCCAGCAGCTTAGGCAGGACCAACGTCCTGACTTTC TRBV7-2 NA NA TRBJ2-6
CASSRGNQETQYF TGTGCCAGCAGCCGGGGGAACCAAGAGACCCAGTACTTC TRBV7-3 NA few TRBJ2-5
CATQDRYNEQFF TGTGCCACCCAGGACAGATACAATGAGCAGTTCTTC TRBV24-1 NA few TRBJ2-1
CATSRAIGTGDYNEQFF TGTGCCACCAGCAGAGCTATAGGGACAGGGGACTACAATGAGCAGTTCTTC TRBV15 TRBD1 NA TRBJ2-1
CASSVVQGGVEQYF TGTGCCAGCAGCGTAGTTCAAGGGGGAGTCGAGCAGTACTTC TRBV9 NA NA TRBJ2-7
CAWSQDRVGYTF TGTGCCTGGAGTCAGGACAGGGTTGGCTACACCTTC TRBV30 TRBD1 NA TRBJ1-2
CAWADRVGGYTF TGTGCCTGGGCGGACAGGGTGGGTGGCTACACCTTC TRBV30 TRBD1 NA TRBJ1-2
CASSDRRRVNGYTF TGTGCCAGCAGTGATCGTCGGAGGGTCAATGGCTACACCTTC TRBV2 NA NA TRBJ1-2
CASSFPWRGQAFF TGTGCCAGCAGCTTCCCCTGGAGGGGACAAGCTTTCTTT TRBV11-2 NA NA TRBJ1-1
CASRLPKGQKLYNSPLHF TGTGCCAGCAGATTACCTAAGGGACAGAAGTTGTATAATTCACCCCTCCACTTT TRBV28 TRBD1 few TRBJ1-6
CASSPPRGSYNSPLHF TGTGCCAGCAGTCCCCCCCGGGGCTCCTATAATTCACCCCTCCACTTT TRBV28 NA once TRBJ1-6
CATSDQGRGHTF TGTGCCACCAGTGACCAAGGGAGGGGCCACACCTTC TRBV24-1 NA NA TRBJ1-2
CASSPADTQYF TGTGCCAGCAGCCCCGCGGATACGCAGTATTTT TRBV7-9 NA few TRBJ2-3
CASDRGGRYNEQFF TGCGCCAGCGACCGGGGAGGGAGATATAATGAGCAGTTCTTC TRBV4-1 TRBD2 NA TRBJ2-1
CASSLMDFGSETQYF TGTGCCAGCAGCTTAATGGACTTTGGTTCGGAGACCCAGTACTTC TRBV11-2 NA NA TRBJ2-5
CASSLVGGVEKLFF TGTGCCAGCAGTTTAGTAGGCGGGGTAGAAAAACTGTTTTTT TRBV28 NA NA TRBJ1-4
CASSPAGLNTEAFF TGTGCCAGCAGCCCTGCCGGTCTTAACACTGAAGCTTTCTTT TRBV4-2 NA NA TRBJ1-1
CASSRQGRGEKLFF TGTGCCAGCAGTCGACAGGGAAGGGGTGAAAAACTGTTTTTT TRBV2 TRBD1 NA TRBJ1-4
CASSIQGPLTSPLHF TGTGCCAGCAGCATACAGGGCCCCCTTACCTCTCCCCTCCACTTT TRBV11-2 NA NA TRBJ1-6
CASSSLTSGGTDTQYF TGTGCCAGCAGCTCCTTAACTAGCGGGGGCACAGATACGCAGTATTTT TRBV11-2 TRBD2 NA TRBJ2-3
CSAGQGAVDTVF TGCAGCGCTGGACAGGGGGCTGTCGACACGGTTTTT TRBV29-1 TRBD1 NA TRBJ1-4
CASSGRQPLNTGELFF TGTGCCAGCAGTGGAAGACAACCTCTTAACACCGGGGAGCTGTTTTTT TRBV6-2/TRBV6-3 NA NA TRBJ2-2
CASSQLGAETQYF TGTGCCAGCAGCCAACTAGGGGCCGAGACCCAGTACTTC TRBV3-1/TRBV3-2 NA NA TRBJ2-5
CAISESGQGYEQYF TGTGCCATCAGTGAGTCGGGACAGGGTTACGAGCAGTACTTC TRBV10-3 TRBD1 few TRBJ2-7